This T cell receptor beta chain comes out of a study of T-cell reconstitution after alpha-beta-depleted transplantation in children. The CDR3 is 15 amino acids. Germline CDR1 LGHNA, CDR2 YSLEER. Trimming removed 0 bases from V and 4 bases from J, with 11 bases in between. TCRbeta library construction was performed incorporating unique molecular identifiers. TCRdb independently ran MiXCR on the PCR reads; one entry per CDR3 protein. The sample carries hundreds of thousands of distinct CDR3 sequences, approximately 17% recorded once. Only a few counts were recorded for this clonotype. The sequencing used PBMCs from the stem cell graft donor, collected from the stem cell graft. This chain links TRBV4-3 with TRBJ2-3; weak D call: TRBD1 (5 bases). The sequence was collected from a human donor who donated a stem cell graft to a child with acute myeloid leukemia. CDR3 residues: CASSQDVGVADTQYF. CDR3 sequence (DNA): TGCGCCAGCAGCCAAGATGTAGGGGTGGCAGATACGCAGTATTTT.